The 27 T cell receptor beta chains listed next were all sequenced from one sample in a study of blood T cell repertoires in COVID-19. Only in-frame clones appear in the TCRdb table, and some are missing; sequencing was by immunoSEQ multiplex PCR. Here the sample spans hundreds of thousands of clones, around 85% being singletons. Sequenced sample: peripheral blood. The receptor source for this set is a woman aged 80 or over with acute or convalescent COVID-19.

The chain links TRBV28 to TRBJ1-5; D gene ambiguous. V lost 3 bases to trimming and J lost 3 bases, with 18 bases between them. Per the germline V gene, CDR1 is MDHEN and CDR2 is SYDVKM. This CDR3 region has 17 residues. CDR3 in DNA: TGTGCCAGCAGTTTTCGGAGGCAGATGGGCATCAATCAGCCCCAGCATTTT. It translates to CASSFRRQMGINQPQHF.

The rearrangement joins TRBV4-1 to TRBJ2-2; weak D call: TRBD2 (6 bases). Germline V gene sequence: CDR1 MGHRA, CDR2 YSYEKL. This CDR3 comprises 15 residues. V was clipped by 3 bases and J by 8 bases, with 16 bases between them. This chain's CDR3 is CASSQGGLPAGELFF. CDR3 nucleotide sequence: TGCGCCAGCAGCCAGGGCGGACTACCGGCGGGGGAGCTGTTTTTT.

This chain uses TRBV6-5 with TRBJ2-7; the match to TRBD1 covers 7 bases. J was trimmed by 4 bases and V by 8 bases; bases with no gene match: 2. The CDR3 loop spans 11 amino acids. CDR1 and CDR2 from the germline V gene are MNHEY and SVGAGI. In DNA, the CDR3 is TGTGCCAGCCGACAGGGTTACGAGCAGTACTTC. Protein sequence: CASRQGYEQYF.

CDR3 amino acids: CASSQVAGDRNEQFF. For the CDR3, the DNA is TGTGCCAGCAGTCAGGTAGCGGGGGACCGCAATGAGCAGTTCTTC. V is TRBV6-2 or TRBV6-3 and J is TRBJ2-1, with 9 positions matching TRBD2. CDR1 is MNHEY, CDR2 SVGEGT, per germline. The CDR3 spans 15 residues. With 5 bases clipped from V and 6 bases from J, the junction kept 8 bases outside the gene matches.

The chain combines TRBV3-1 (or the pseudogene TRBV3-2) with TRBJ1-2; TRBD1 aligns across 7 bases. The CDR3 runs to 13 residues. Unmatched junction bases numbered 1, after V lost 3 bases and J lost 3 bases. Germline V lookup: CDR1 LGHDT, CDR2 YNNKEL (reference sequence). The CDR3 is CASSHQGDYGYTF. The CDR3 DNA sequence: TGTGCCAGCAGCCACCAGGGGGACTATGGCTACACCTTC.

A few counts support this clone. The V and J genes are TRBV5-1 and TRBJ2-7; TRBD2 matches 7 bases. Germline V gene lookup returns CDR1 SGHRS and CDR2 YFSETQ. J was trimmed by 2 bases and V by 4 bases; bases with no gene match: 3. This CDR3 region has 13 residues. DNA for the CDR3: TGCGCCAGCAGCCCAGCGGGGACCTACGAGCAGTACTTC. Protein: CASSPAGTYEQYF.

The chain uses TRBV19 and TRBJ2-1, with D unresolved. Germline V lookup: CDR1 LNHDA, CDR2 SQIVND (reference sequence). V was cut by 4 bases and J by 0 bases, with 16 bases left in between. CDR3 size: 17 residues. The CDR3 here is CASSRAGRQSSYNEQFF. The CDR3 bases are TGTGCCAGTAGTAGGGCAGGTCGCCAGAGCTCCTACAATGAGCAGTTCTTC.

The chain carries TRBV14 and TRBJ1-1; 9 positions match TRBD1. The germline gives CDR1 SGHDN, CDR2 FVKESK. Losses at the gene ends were 2 bases for V and 5 bases for J; bases not matched to a gene: 6. This CDR3 spans 15 amino acids. CDR3 DNA sequence: TGTGCCAGCAGCCAAAACAGGGGGCGCTGGACTGAAGCTTTCTTT. It yields the protein CASSQNRGRWTEAFF.

The V gene is TRBV7-2, the J gene TRBJ2-7, with 10 bases aligning to TRBD2. The CDR3 is 16 amino acids. V lost 2 bases to trimming and J lost 4 bases; unmatched junction nucleotides: 8. CDR1 and CDR2 (germline): SGHTA, FQGNSA. DNA for the CDR3: TGTGCCAGCAGCTTATGGCTAGCGGGGGCCCCATACGAGCAGTACTTC. Protein: CASSLWLAGAPYEQYF.

This clone has a handful of counts. The V and J genes are TRBV29-1 and TRBJ2-1, with a tentative D call TRBD2 (6 bases). CDR1 SQVTM and CDR2 ANQGSEA come from the germline V gene. V was cut by 6 bases and J by 3 bases, with 15 bases left in between. This CDR3 is built from 14 residues. CDR3 coding DNA: TGCAGCGTGGGGGAGCGGGTGGACTACAATGAGCAGTTCTTC. It is translated as CSVGERVDYNEQFF.

The rearrangement uses TRBV2 and TRBJ2-5; TRBD2 might be the D (5 bases). The germline V and J ends were trimmed by 3 bases and 6 bases, with 11 bases remaining between them. The CDR3 is 13 amino acids. Germline V gene sequence: CDR1 SNHLY, CDR2 FYNNEI. The CDR3 sequence: CASSDRAGKTQYF. CDR3 DNA sequence: TGTGCCAGCAGTGACCGGGCCGGGAAGACCCAGTACTTC.

The rearrangement links TRBV3-1 (or the pseudogene TRBV3-2) to TRBJ2-5; 10 bases fit TRBD2. Germline assignment: CDR1 LGHDT and CDR2 YNNKEL (reference sequence). The length of the CDR3 is 15 residues. With 2 bases clipped from V and 4 bases from J, the junction kept 4 bases outside the gene matches. The CDR3 loop is CASSQTRLAGETQYF. The CDR3 bases are TGTGCCAGCAGCCAAACCCGACTAGCGGGAGAGACCCAGTACTTC.

Remarks on this clone: A much more abundant neighbour one base away suggests this may be a read error. V usage is TRBV6-6 and J usage is TRBJ1-1, with unresolved D. The V end was cut by 5 bases, the J end by 1 base, with 8 bases between. Per germline, CDR1 MNHNY and CDR2 SVGAGI (reference sequence). This CDR3 has 13 residues. The CDR3 bases are TGTGCCAGCAGTCTTACAGAGAACACTGAAGCTTTCTTT. This encodes CASSLTENTEAFF.

In its sample, this clone was seen a few times. The chain recombines TRBV23-1 with TRBJ1-1; D uncertain. TRBV23-1 is treated as an ORF (open reading frame) with a function not yet certain. The V end lost 6 bases, the J end lost 6 bases, and 8 bases lay between the germline ends. The CDR3 extends over 11 amino acids. The chain's CDR3 is CASSGEAEAFF. CDR3 DNA: TGCGCCAGCAGCGGAGAGGCTGAAGCTTTCTTT.

The V call is TRBV29-1, the J call TRBJ2-1; TRBD1 agrees at 10 bases. Germline loops: CDR1 SQVTM, CDR2 ANQGSEA. This CDR3 contains 13 residues. V lost 3 bases and J lost 6; bases outside the gene matches: 2. CDR3 sequence: CSVDRDRGNEQFF. In DNA, the CDR3 is TGCAGCGTTGATAGGGACAGGGGCAATGAGCAGTTCTTC.

As to this clone: In the same sample, other DNA sequences code for this CDR3. This chain joins TRBV5-1 and TRBJ1-1, with TRBD1 matching over 7 bases. Germline V gene lookup returns CDR1 SGHRS and CDR2 YFSETQ. With V trimmed by 1 base and J by 1 base, 1 base remained unmatched. This CDR3 comprises 14 residues. The CDR3 bases are TGCGCCAGCAGCTTGCAGGGGGGGAACACTGAAGCTTTCTTT. This codes for CASSLQGGNTEAFF. The entire variable domain, with the rest obtained from reference TRBV5-1 and TRBJ1-1, is as follows: KAGVTQTPRYLIKTRGQQVTLSCSPISGHRSVSWYQQTPGQGLQFLFEYFSETQRNKGNFPGRFSGRQFSNSRSEMNVSTLELGDSALYLCASSLQGGNTEAFFGQGTRLTVV.

The chain links TRBV5-8 to TRBJ1-3; no clear D gene. Deletions cut 2 bases from V and 0 bases from J, with 12 bases between. Germline CDR1 SGHTS, CDR2 YDEGEE. The CDR3 covers 16 residues. Here the CDR3 reads CASSFTAQFSGNTIYF. The CDR3 bases are TGTGCCAGCAGCTTTACTGCACAGTTCTCTGGAAACACCATATATTTT.

This chain links TRBV14 with TRBJ2-7; D unclear. This CDR3 has 12 amino acids. Per the germline V gene, CDR1 is SGHDN and CDR2 is FVKESK. V lost 8 bases and J 3 bases, leaving 11 bases between the germline ends. The CDR3 DNA reads as TGTGCCAGCCTCCACACCCTCTACGAGCAGTACTTC. This encodes CASLHTLYEQYF.

The genes are TRBV15 and TRBJ1-1, with TRBD1 identical over 8 bases. Per the germline V gene, CDR1 is LNHNV and CDR2 is YYDKDF (reference sequence). The CDR3 runs 14 residues. V trimming: 2 bases; J trimming: 4 bases; junction bases outside the gene matches: 3. The CDR3 nucleotides read TGTGCCACCAGCAGAACTACAGGGGGCACTGAAGCTTTCTTT. Translating it yields CATSRTTGGTEAFF.

This clone was counted a single time. The V gene is TRBV7-3, the J gene TRBJ2-3; the match to TRBD2 covers 7 bases. Germline trimming cut 2 bases from V and 1 base from J; bases unmatched to any gene: 3. Germline V gives CDR1 SGHTA, CDR2 FQGTGA. This CDR3 is 15 amino acids long. DNA of the CDR3: TGTGCCAGCAGCTTAGCGGGAGTGCGCACAGATACGCAGTATTTT. Translating gives CASSLAGVRTDTQYF.

Of note for this clone: Additional DNA sequences in this sample encode the identical CDR3. The gene calls are TRBV5-1 and TRBJ1-6, with 8 bases lining up with TRBD1. With 2 bases clipped from V and 5 bases from J, the junction kept 3 bases outside the gene matches. The CDR3 runs 15 residues. Germline values: CDR1 SGHRS, CDR2 YFSETQ. CDR3 in DNA: TGCGCCAGCAGCTTCGGACAGGGAGATAATTCACCCCTCCACTTT. Protein sequence: CASSFGQGDNSPLHF.

The rearrangement joins TRBV6-4 to TRBJ1-3; 8 bases are shared with TRBD1. The CDR3 is 18 residues long. CDR1 is MRHNA, CDR2 SNTAGT, per germline. V lost 6 bases and J lost 0; bases outside the gene matches: 13. CDR3 residues: CASRGGTGDGLSGNTIYF. DNA of the CDR3: TGTGCCAGCAGGGGGGGGACAGGTGATGGACTCTCTGGAAACACCATATATTTT.

J is TRBJ2-7 and V is TRBV11-2, with TRBD1 matching over 7 bases. V shed 1 base, J shed 2 bases, and the junction held 2 bases outside the gene matches. CDR1 and CDR2 (germline): SGHAT, FQNNGV. There are 14 residues in the CDR3. The CDR3 region is CASSLAGGTYEQYF. The CDR3 bases are TGTGCCAGCAGCTTAGCAGGGGGAACCTACGAGCAGTACTTC.

The gene calls are TRBV29-1 and TRBJ1-3; weak D call: TRBD1 (5 bases). Germline CDR1 reads SQVTM; CDR2 reads ANQGSEA. V gave up 6 bases and J gave up 0 bases, with 12 bases separating them. This CDR3 spans 14 amino acids. The CDR3 loop reads CSVDLGLSGNTIYF. CDR3 DNA: TGCAGCGTGGATCTGGGGCTCTCTGGAAACACCATATATTTT.

The CDR3 DNA reads as TGTGCCAGCAGCCGAACCTCGGGACAGGGCCTCCAAGAGACCCAGTACTTC. Amino acid sequence: CASSRTSGQGLQETQYF. The chain employs TRBV14 and TRBJ2-5; 9 bases match TRBD1. The CDR3 has 17 amino acids. Germline lookup yields CDR1 SGHDN and CDR2 FVKESK. With 4 bases clipped from V and 1 base from J, the junction kept 10 bases outside the gene matches.

The chain employs TRBV3-1 (or the pseudogene TRBV3-2) and TRBJ2-5; 11 bases align to TRBD2. The germline V gene has CDR1 LGHDT and CDR2 YNNKEL (reference sequence). CDR3 length: 15 amino acids. V gave up 4 bases and J gave up 1 base; unmatched junction bases: 2. CDR3 sequence: CASSPSGGSQETQYF. CDR3 coding DNA: TGTGCCAGCAGCCCTAGCGGGGGGTCCCAAGAGACCCAGTACTTC.

J is TRBJ1-6 and V is TRBV6-5, with TRBD1 matching 7 bases. This CDR3 is 15 amino acids long. The germline V gene encodes CDR1 MNHEY and CDR2 SVGAGI. V lost 0 bases to trimming and J lost 7 bases; unmatched junction nucleotides: 3. The CDR3 region has the DNA TGTGCCAGCAGTTACTCGACAGGGAGGAATTCACCCCTCCACTTT. This gives the protein CASSYSTGRNSPLHF.